This TCR beta chain was sequenced in a study of beta chain features in type 1 diabetes. Overall study results and limits: It was not settled here whether HLA type affects TCRB rearrangement.

The whole isolated RNA underwent reverse transcription, so sequencing captured expressed TCRB transcripts. Method: immunoSEQ multiplex PCR; TCRdb's copy keeps in-frame clones and lacks some. The sample contains fewer than 350,000 clones, around a fifth of which appear only once. Comment on this clone: What it binds is not known.

The CDR3 totals 13 residues. The V and J ends lost 6 bases and 2 bases respectively, with 9 bases between them. Germline values: CDR1 SNHLY, CDR2 FYNNEI. Sequencing was carried out using naive CD4+ T cells from blood. The clonotype comes from a woman between 18 and 30 years old in good health. The chain recombines TRBV2 with TRBJ2-3; D gene unclear. The CDR3 region has the DNA TGTGCCAGCAGGGCCAGCGTCACAGATACGCAGTATTTT. Translating it yields CASRASVTDTQYF.